This is a list of T cell receptor beta chains from one sample in a study of blood T cell repertoires in COVID-19. Measured with immunoSEQ multiplex PCR; TCRdb has only the in-frame clones, and not every one. The data show 150,000 to 200,000 clones, approximately 88% seen once. Sequencing was carried out using peripheral blood. The receptors originated from a woman in her sixties or seventies with acute or convalescent COVID-19. The CDR3 runs from the conserved cysteine through the conserved F or W. D genes are given only for firm matches. Clone size is stated in some rows and not others, as once, few, many or a class when expanded.

size: NA; J: TRBJ1-1; V: TRBV9; D: NA; DNA: TGTGCCAGCAGCGTGAGCGTCTTGGACAGTGAAGCTTTCTTT; CDR3: CASSVSVLDSEAFF
size: NA; J: TRBJ1-4; V: TRBV19; D: TRBD1; DNA: TGTGCCAGTAATAGAGGACAGGGGGCAACTAATGAAAAACTGTTTTTT; CDR3: CASNRGQGATNEKLFF
size: once; J: TRBJ1-2; V: TRBV18; D: TRBD1; DNA: TGTGCCAGCTCTCCGGCCTGGCAGGGGGCTTACTATGGCTACACCTTC; CDR3: CASSPAWQGAYYGYTF
size: once; J: TRBJ2-7; V: TRBV6-4; D: TRBD2; DNA: TGTGCCAGCAGTCTTATAGCGGGGGGGAACTACGAGCAGTACTTC; CDR3: CASSLIAGGNYEQYF
size: few; J: TRBJ1-4; V: TRBV7-6; D: NA; DNA: TGTGCCAGCAGCTCCGGGGCCCTGGGAGGTGAAAAACTGTTTTTT; CDR3: CASSSGALGGEKLFF
size: NA; J: TRBJ1-2; V: TRBV5-1; D: NA; DNA: TGCGCCAGCAGCCGCACCGGGACACATGATGGCTACACCTTC; CDR3: CASSRTGTHDGYTF
size: NA; J: TRBJ2-1; V: TRBV18; D: NA; DNA: TGTGCCAGCTCACCACCGGCCAGGGGAAGCTCCTACAATGAGCAGTTCTTC; CDR3: CASSPPARGSSYNEQFF
size: NA; J: TRBJ1-2; V: TRBV11-2; D: TRBD1; DNA: TGTGCCAGCAGCTCTTACGGGACAGGAGCTAACTATGGCTACACCTTC; CDR3: CASSSYGTGANYGYTF
size: NA; J: TRBJ2-1; V: TRBV5-4; D: NA; DNA: TGTGCCAGCAGCTCTTTACTGGGGGGGCCAAACAATGAGCAGTTCTTC; CDR3: CASSSLLGGPNNEQFF
size: NA; J: TRBJ2-6; V: TRBV10-2; D: NA; DNA: TGCGCCAGCAGGGACAGTCTCTCTGGGGCCAACGTCCTGACTTTC; CDR3: CASRDSLSGANVLTF
size: NA; J: TRBJ1-5; V: TRBV4-2; D: NA; DNA: TGTGCCAGCAGCCCTGTGGGAGGAAACAATCAGCCCCAGCATTTT; CDR3: CASSPVGGNNQPQHF
size: NA; J: TRBJ2-7; V: TRBV6-5; D: TRBD1; DNA: TGTGCCAGCAGGCCCACGACAGGGTTGGACGAGCAGTACTTC; CDR3: CASRPTTGLDEQYF
size: NA; J: TRBJ1-5; V: TRBV19; D: NA; DNA: TGTGCCAGTAGTATAAGGACAGAAAGCAATCAGCCCCAGCATTTT; CDR3: CASSIRTESNQPQHF
size: NA; J: TRBJ1-2; V: TRBV5-6; D: NA; DNA: TGTGCCAGCAAGATAGACAGGAATAGAGGTGGCTACACCTTC; CDR3: CASKIDRNRGGYTF
size: NA; J: TRBJ1-2; V: TRBV25-1; D: TRBD1; DNA: TGTGCCAGCAGTGATCACTCAGGGGGCAACTATGGCTACACCTTC; CDR3: CASSDHSGGNYGYTF
size: NA; J: TRBJ2-1; V: TRBV7-9; D: NA; DNA: TGTGCCAGCAGCTTAGCGGGTGGGAGGCCACAGTTCTTC; CDR3: CASSLAGGRPQFF
size: NA; J: TRBJ1-4; V: TRBV6-1; D: NA; DNA: TGTGCCAGCAGTGAAGGAGGCAGGGGAAAGGAAAAACTGTTTTTT; CDR3: CASSEGGRGKEKLFF
size: few; J: TRBJ1-2; V: TRBV6-5; D: NA; DNA: TGTGCCAGCAGCTCAACAGGGAGTAACTATGGCTACACCTTC; CDR3: CASSSTGSNYGYTF
size: NA; J: TRBJ1-3; V: TRBV11-2; D: NA; DNA: TGTGCCAGCAGCTTATTTACTGGAAACACCATATATTTT; CDR3: CASSLFTGNTIYF
size: NA; J: TRBJ2-6; V: TRBV7-3; D: NA; DNA: TGTGCCAGCAGCTTAAGGGATAGCGGAAGCTCTGGGGCCAACGTCCTGACTTTC; CDR3: CASSLRDSGSSGANVLTF
size: NA; J: TRBJ1-1; V: TRBV3-1/TRBV3-2; D: TRBD1; DNA: TGTGCCAGCAGCCACCGGGACAGGGCCGGTGGAGCTTTCTTT; CDR3: CASSHRDRAGGAFF
size: NA; J: TRBJ2-5; V: TRBV6-5; D: TRBD2; DNA: TGTGCCAGCAGCACCGGGACTAGCAAAGAGACCCAGTACTTC; CDR3: CASSTGTSKETQYF
size: NA; J: TRBJ1-1; V: TRBV7-2; D: TRBD1; DNA: TGTGCCAGCAGCCCGACAGGGAGGCAAGCTTTCTTT; CDR3: CASSPTGRQAFF
size: many; J: TRBJ2-5; V: TRBV10-3; D: TRBD2; DNA: TGTGCCATCAAGGCTAGCGGGGGTGATTTACAAGAGACCCAGTACTTC; CDR3: CAIKASGGDLQETQYF
size: few; J: TRBJ2-5; V: TRBV7-2; D: NA; DNA: TGTGCCAGCAGCGCAGGGATCCAAGAGACCCAGTACTTC; CDR3: CASSAGIQETQYF
size: NA; J: TRBJ1-1; V: TRBV18; D: NA; DNA: TGTGCCAGCTCACCACGGGTTTTAGAAAGGACAGCCACTGAAGCTTTCTTT; CDR3: CASSPRVLERTATEAFF
size: NA; J: TRBJ1-6; V: TRBV5-4; D: NA; DNA: TGTGCCAGCAGCGCACGGGTCGCGGAGGATTCACCCCTCCACTTT; CDR3: CASSARVAEDSPLHF
size: NA; J: TRBJ1-6; V: TRBV19; D: TRBD1; DNA: TGTGCCAGTACCGTCGGGACAGGGGGCAGGGCCCTCCACTTT; CDR3: CASTVGTGGRALHF
size: NA; J: TRBJ1-3; V: TRBV30; D: NA; DNA: TGTGCCTGGAGGGAACAGGGTGGAGGAAACACCATATATTTT; CDR3: CAWREQGGGNTIYF
size: NA; J: TRBJ2-1; V: TRBV28; D: NA; DNA: TGTGCCAGCAGCCTAGCGCGCTACAATGAGCAGTTCTTC; CDR3: CASSLARYNEQFF
size: NA; J: TRBJ1-2; V: TRBV5-8; D: NA; DNA: TGTGCCAGCAGCTTGATTGGTAGGGGCCGCAACTATGGCTACACCTTC; CDR3: CASSLIGRGRNYGYTF
size: NA; J: TRBJ1-2; V: TRBV3-1/TRBV3-2; D: TRBD1; DNA: TGTGCCAGCAGCCCCCCAGGACAGGGGTCGTCTGGCTACACCTTC; CDR3: CASSPPGQGSSGYTF
size: NA; J: TRBJ1-2; V: TRBV6-5; D: TRBD1; DNA: TGTGCCAGCAGGGGCACGGGACAGACTTATGGCTACACCTTC; CDR3: CASRGTGQTYGYTF
size: NA; J: TRBJ2-7; V: TRBV7-8; D: TRBD1; DNA: TGTGCCAGCAGCCGTTCGACAGGGAACTACGAGCAGTACTTC; CDR3: CASSRSTGNYEQYF
size: NA; J: TRBJ2-7; V: TRBV6-5; D: TRBD2; DNA: TGTGCCAGCAGTACACTAGCGGGGGACGAGCAGTACTTC; CDR3: CASSTLAGDEQYF
size: NA; J: TRBJ2-5; V: TRBV12-3/TRBV12-4; D: NA; DNA: TGTGCCAGCAGTAAACGGACAGAAGAGACCCAGTACTTC; CDR3: CASSKRTEETQYF
size: NA; J: TRBJ2-3; V: TRBV2; D: NA; DNA: TGTGCCAGCAGGGAGCGGGTCAGCACAGATACGCAGTATTTT; CDR3: CASRERVSTDTQYF
size: once; J: TRBJ1-2; V: TRBV10-3; D: TRBD1; DNA: TGTGCCATCAGCCCTGGGGACAGGGGCTATGGCTACACCTTC; CDR3: CAISPGDRGYGYTF
size: NA; J: TRBJ1-1; V: TRBV6-4; D: NA; DNA: TGTGCCAGCAGTGAGTATGCAGGGTACGACACTGAAGCTTTCTTT; CDR3: CASSEYAGYDTEAFF
size: NA; J: TRBJ1-5; V: TRBV10-3; D: TRBD1; DNA: TGTGCCATCAGTGGACAGGGAGGTCAGCCCCAGCATTTT; CDR3: CAISGQGGQPQHF
size: NA; J: TRBJ1-3; V: TRBV9; D: TRBD1; DNA: TGTGCCAGCAGCGTGGGGACAGGGACTCGTGGAAACACCATATATTTT; CDR3: CASSVGTGTRGNTIYF
size: NA; J: TRBJ2-7; V: TRBV7-9; D: NA; DNA: TGTGCCAGCAGCTTAAGAATCCTAGGGGAGGACGAGCAGTACTTC; CDR3: CASSLRILGEDEQYF
size: NA; J: TRBJ1-4; V: TRBV5-1; D: TRBD1; DNA: TGCGCCAGCAGCTTGGCGGTTTTGGGACAGCCTAATGAAAAACTGTTTTTT; CDR3: CASSLAVLGQPNEKLFF
size: few; J: TRBJ2-2; V: TRBV11-3; D: NA; DNA: TGTGCCAGCAGCTTTTCGGAGGGATACACCGGGGAGCTGTTTTTT; CDR3: CASSFSEGYTGELFF
size: NA; J: TRBJ2-3; V: TRBV3-1/TRBV3-2; D: NA; DNA: TGTGCCAGCAGCCAAGGGGGCCCCCCCCCAGATACGCAGTATTTT; CDR3: CASSQGGPPPDTQYF
size: NA; J: TRBJ2-7; V: TRBV7-9; D: NA; DNA: TGTGCCAGCAGCCGAAATCCGGACAGCTCCTACGAGCAGTACTTC; CDR3: CASSRNPDSSYEQYF
size: NA; J: TRBJ2-7; V: TRBV4-3; D: TRBD2; DNA: TGCGCCAGCAGCCAAGATTGGGTAGCGGGGGGCTTGATCTCCTACGAGCAGTACTTC; CDR3: CASSQDWVAGGLISYEQYF
size: NA; J: TRBJ2-3; V: TRBV6-5; D: TRBD1; DNA: TGTGCCAGCAGTTACTCGGGCAGGGGGCTGGGGGATACGCAGTATTTT; CDR3: CASSYSGRGLGDTQYF
size: NA; J: TRBJ2-5; V: TRBV2; D: NA; DNA: TGTGCCAGCCGACCGGCTACGGGGCAAGAGACCCAGTACTTC; CDR3: CASRPATGQETQYF
size: NA; J: TRBJ2-5; V: TRBV20-1; D: TRBD1; DNA: TGCAGTGCTAGTTTCCCGACAGGGGTAGGGTGGGAGACCCAGTACTTC; CDR3: CSASFPTGVGWETQYF
size: NA; J: TRBJ1-3; V: TRBV9; D: NA; DNA: TGTGCCAGCAGCGTAACCAGGGCTGGAAACACCATATATTTT; CDR3: CASSVTRAGNTIYF
size: NA; J: TRBJ1-4; V: TRBV7-9; D: NA; DNA: TGTGCCAGCAGCTTGGACATGTTATCTAATGAAAAACTGTTTTTT; CDR3: CASSLDMLSNEKLFF
size: once; J: TRBJ1-5; V: TRBV20-1; D: NA; DNA: TGCAGTGCGAGTACAGGGAAAGCAGGCAATCAGCCCCAGCATTTT; CDR3: CSASTGKAGNQPQHF
size: NA; J: TRBJ2-3; V: TRBV4-1; D: NA; DNA: TGCGCCAGCAGCGCGGGCCCAAAATTAGGGTCGAGCGTGAGCACAGATACGCAGTATTTT; CDR3: CASSAGPKLGSSVSTDTQYF
size: NA; J: TRBJ2-3; V: TRBV4-3; D: NA; DNA: TGCGCCAGCAGCCCCGCTCCAGGGGATAGCACAGATACGCAGTATTTT; CDR3: CASSPAPGDSTDTQYF